The 13 T cell receptor beta chains presented below share a single source sample, sequenced in a study of early T cells in non-severe SARS-CoV-2 infection. MiXCR, applied by TCRdb to the 5' RACE reads, yields one record per CDR3 protein. This table has nearly 60,000 distinct CDR3 sequences, roughly 13% appearing once. Input material: whole blood. Receptors originate from an adult who was a healthcare worker with PCR-confirmed SARS-CoV-2 infection or an uninfected control (not recorded which).

The sample holds a few counts of this clonotype. J is TRBJ2-3 and V is TRBV7-6; tentative D call: TRBD2 (6 bases). Germline V gene data show CDR1 as SGHVS and CDR2 as FNYEAQ. Trimming took off 0 bases at V and 4 bases at J, with 11 bases between the two ends. The CDR3 covers 15 residues. The CDR3 region is CASSLAGGSADTQYF. The CDR3 nucleotides read TGTGCCAGCAGCTTAGCGGGGGGTAGTGCAGATACGCAGTATTTT. The full variable domain, in which reference TRBV7-6 and TRBJ2-3 provide the parts outside the CDR3, is GAGVSQSPRYKVTKRGQDVALRCDPISGHVSLYWYRQALGQGPEFLTYFNYEAQQDKSGLPNDRFSAERPEGSISTLTIQRTEQRDSAMYRCASSLAGGSADTQYFGPGTRLTVL.

At least ten counts were recorded for this clonotype. The gene calls are TRBV11-2 and TRBJ2-4; TRBD1 aligns across 8 bases. The germline V gene has CDR1 SGHAT and CDR2 FQNNGV. Trimming removed 4 bases from V and 1 base from J; junction bases left unmatched: 15. The CDR3 contains 19 residues. The CDR3 spells CASSSGQGGSVFAKNIQYF. DNA for the CDR3: TGTGCCAGCAGCTCAGGACAGGGTGGGAGCGTATTTGCCAAAAACATTCAGTACTTC.

This clonotype has more than one count but fewer than ten. The rearrangement joins TRBV5-1 to TRBJ2-5; D not certain. V was shortened by 0 bases and J by 1 base, with 10 bases between the two germline ends. The V gene's germline CDR1 is SGHRS and CDR2 YFSETQ. The CDR3 has 15 amino acids. The DNA of the CDR3 is TGCGCCAGCAGCTTGGTGGCAGCCTCCCAAGAGACCCAGTACTTC. This sequence encodes CASSLVAASQETQYF.

This clonotype was picked up many times. This chain connects TRBV7-2 to TRBJ2-1; 9 nucleotides agree with TRBD1. The CDR3 sequence is 16 residues long. CDR1 and CDR2 (germline): SGHTA, FQGNSA. V gave up 6 bases and J gave up 4 bases; unmatched junction bases: 10. The CDR3 nucleotides read TGTGCCAGCAGGCTAACAGGGGGCGCGGGGTACAATGAGCAGTTCTTC. Its translation: CASRLTGGAGYNEQFF.

This clonotype was found a few times. The junction does not match germline at one end; this may be a read error. The CDR3 loop is CASSQGPRILF. As DNA, the CDR3 is TGCGCCAGCAGCCAAGGGCCAAGGATACTCTTT. This chain connects TRBV4-1 to TRBJ1-6; no clear D. Germline CDR1 and CDR2: MGHRA and YSYEKL. The CDR3 length is 11 residues.

J is TRBJ1-1 and V is TRBV7-2; no clear D. Germline-derived CDR1 and CDR2 are SGHTA and FQGNSA. The CDR3 contains 13 residues. V dropped 6 bases and J dropped 1 base, with 9 bases sitting between them. The CDR3 protein is CASRSGPNTEAFF. CDR3 coding DNA: TGTGCCAGCAGATCGGGCCCGAACACTGAAGCTTTCTTT.

This clonotype was counted at least ten times. The gene calls are TRBV7-8 and TRBJ2-2, with 9 bases identical to TRBD2. This CDR3 is 17 amino acids long. Germline trimming cut 5 bases from V and 7 bases from J; bases unmatched to any gene: 14. Germline lookup yields CDR1 SGHVS and CDR2 FQNEAQ. Here the CDR3 reads CASSPTGVAGVHGELFF. The DNA for the CDR3 is TGTGCCAGCAGCCCTACCGGGGTAGCGGGAGTTCACGGGGAGCTGTTTTTT. Full variable domain (remainder filled in from reference TRBV7-8 and TRBJ2-2): GAGVSQSPRYKVAKRGQDVALRCDPISGHVSLFWYQQALGQGPEFLTYFQNEAQLDKSGLPSDRFFAERPEGSVSTLKIQRTQQEDSAVYLCASSPTGVAGVHGELFFGEGSRLTVL.

The rearrangement links TRBV28 to TRBJ1-2; D unclear. The CDR3 totals 12 residues. Germline V gene lookup returns CDR1 MDHEN and CDR2 SYDVKM. V gave up 6 bases and J gave up 7 bases, with 12 bases separating them. The CDR3: CASSSGGGGYTF. The CDR3, as DNA: TGTGCCAGCAGCTCCGGCGGAGGTGGCTACACCTTC.

Ten or more counts support this clonotype. The genes are TRBV5-6 and TRBJ2-2; no definite D call. The germline V and J ends were trimmed by 1 base and 2 bases, with 6 bases remaining between them. Germline values: CDR1 SGHDT, CDR2 YYEEEE. The CDR3 has 14 amino acids. The CDR3 protein is CASSLTVNTGELFF. In DNA form, the CDR3 reads TGTGCCAGCAGCTTGACTGTTAACACCGGGGAGCTGTTTTTT.

This clonotype was picked up a small number of times. This chain joins TRBV6-6 and TRBJ1-5; perhaps TRBD1 as D (5 bases). Per germline, CDR1 MNHNY and CDR2 SVGAGI (reference sequence). This CDR3 spans 16 amino acids. The V gene lost 4 bases and the J gene lost 1 base, with 14 bases spanning the gap. The CDR3 here is CASSSPQGRSNQPQHF. The CDR3 DNA reads TGTGCCAGCAGTTCCCCGCAGGGTCGGAGCAATCAGCCCCAGCATTTT.

The rearrangement links TRBV3-1 to TRBJ2-5, with D unclear. The V end was cut by 4 bases, the J end by 6 bases, with 12 bases between. The CDR3 sequence is 13 residues long. CDR1 and CDR2 from the germline V gene are LGHDT and YNNKEL (reference sequence). The CDR3 bases are TGTGCCAGCAGCCCTCTTCGGGCGCAGACCCAGTACTTC. Translating gives CASSPLRAQTQYF.

This rearrangement joins TRBV12-3 or TRBV12-4 to TRBJ1-3; TRBD1 agrees at 8 bases. This CDR3 contains 15 residues. V shed 6 bases and J 0 bases; nucleotides not matched to a gene: 4. CDR3 amino acids: CASRYTGGSGNTIYF. In nucleotides, the CDR3 is TGTGCCAGCAGGTATACAGGGGGCTCTGGAAACACCATATATTTT.

This chain joins TRBV6-6 and TRBJ2-7, with D maybe TRBD2 (6 bases). V lost 3 bases and J lost 4, with 19 bases in between. The CDR3 spans 16 residues. Germline V CDR1 and CDR2: MNHNY, SVGAGI (reference sequence). This CDR3 reads CASSYKEGAGGYEQYF. CDR3 sequence (DNA): TGTGCCAGCAGTTATAAGGAGGGAGCAGGCGGGTACGAGCAGTACTTC.